Below, 29 T cell receptor beta chains from the same sample are listed, as sequenced in a study of regulatory T cells in long-lasting Graves disease. CDR3-region Arm-PCR and iRepertoire HTBI primers produced the TCR beta libraries. TCRdb itself ran the multiplex PCR reads through MiXCR, one entry per CDR3 protein. The data contain approximately 440,000 distinct CDR3 sequences, roughly a quarter of them singletons. The time point here: persistent/refractory GD, antithyroid drugs over 5 years with positive TRAb. RNA isolated from PBMCs was used to make the TCR library. The sequencing here drew on peripheral blood mononuclear cells (PBMCs), taken when the disease was refractory, from a patient treated with antithyroid drugs. The receptors here all came from a female donor with Graves disease.

Only a few counts were recorded for this clonotype. The J gene is TRBJ1-1, the V gene TRBV7-9; D not resolved. The germline V and J ends were trimmed by 3 bases and 8 bases, with 13 bases remaining between them. The CDR3 consists of 13 residues. Germline values: CDR1 SEHNR, CDR2 FQNEAQ (reference sequence). The CDR3, as DNA: TGTGCCAGCAGCTTCTCCCGTCCCCCGGAAGCTTTCTTT. Amino acids: CASSFSRPPEAFF.

This clonotype was seen repeatedly, ten times or more. J is TRBJ1-2 and V is TRBV10-3, with D possibly matching TRBD1 (6 bases). The CDR3 extends over 16 amino acids. The V and J ends lost 11 bases and 0 bases respectively, with 22 bases between them. Looked up from germline, CDR1 is ENHRY and CDR2 is SYGVKD. The CDR3 DNA reads TGTGCCCCAAAAGGACGGGGGGGCGGGCCTAACTATGGCTACACCTTC. This encodes CAPKGRGGGPNYGYTF.

This clonotype came up many times. The chain recombines TRBV28 with TRBJ2-2, with D uncertain. Between the trimmed V and J ends, which lost 3 bases and 3 bases, there was a span of 11 bases. The CDR3 length is 15 residues. Germline V gene data show CDR1 as MDHEN and CDR2 as SYDVKM. CDR3 DNA sequence: TGTGCCAGCAGTTTTAGAGGAGCGCACACCGGGGAGCTGTTTTTT. Translating gives CASSFRGAHTGELFF.

This chain connects TRBV20-1 to TRBJ1-1; D is undetermined. In germline, CDR1 is DFQATT, CDR2 SNEGSKA (reference sequence). The CDR3 extends over 11 amino acids. The ends were cut back, 5 bases at V and 5 bases at J, with 9 bases in the middle. This chain's CDR3 is CSAWVGTEAFF. Here the CDR3 DNA reads TGCAGTGCTTGGGTGGGGACTGAAGCTTTCTTT.

This clonotype has just a few counts. This chain joins TRBV5-1 and TRBJ1-4, with D possibly matching TRBD1 (6 bases). Looked up from germline, CDR1 is SGHRS and CDR2 is YFSETQ. This CDR3 has 16 amino acids. The V end was cut by 0 bases, the J end by 2 bases, with 11 bases between. The CDR3 spells CASSLDRQGTNEKLFF. In DNA, the CDR3 is TGCGCCAGCAGCTTGGATCGTCAGGGGACTAATGAAAAACTGTTTTTT.

In this sample, this clonotype turned up a few times. The CDR3 is CASSIGGGETQYF. In nucleotides, the CDR3 is TGTGCCAGTAGTATAGGAGGGGGAGAGACCCAGTACTTC. The rearrangement uses TRBV19 and TRBJ2-5; perhaps TRBD1 as D (6 bases). Looked up from germline, CDR1 is LNHDA and CDR2 is SQIVND (reference sequence). Trimming took 1 base from V and 4 from J, leaving 7 bases between them. CDR3 length equals 13 residues.

This chain connects TRBV27 to TRBJ2-6, with 11 bases that match TRBD1. V gave up 8 bases and J gave up 0 bases; unmatched junction bases: 21. This CDR3 is built from 22 residues. Germline values: CDR1 MNHEY, CDR2 SMNVEV (reference sequence). CDR3 nucleotide sequence: TGTGCCAGCTCCGACCATTCGCTTAGGACAGGGGGCCAAAGCTCTGGGGCCAACGTCCTGACTTTC. Translation: CASSDHSLRTGGQSSGANVLTF.

There are many counts of this clonotype. The V and J genes are TRBV28 and TRBJ2-7, with 14 bases identical to TRBD2. The CDR3 totals 15 residues. Germline V gene lookup returns CDR1 MDHEN and CDR2 SYDVKM. Trimming removed 4 bases from V and 7 bases from J; junction bases left unmatched: 6. Written as DNA, the CDR3 is TGTGCCAGCAGTTCGGGGACTAGCGGGAGTTGGGAGCAGTACTTC. Translated: CASSSGTSGSWEQYF. Combining the CDR3 with reference TRBV28 and TRBJ2-7 gives the whole variable domain DVKVTQSSRYLVKRTGEKVFLECVQDMDHENMFWYRQDPGLGLRLIYFSYDVKMKEKGDIPEGYSVSREKKERFSLILESASTNQTSMYLCASSSGTSGSWEQYFGPGTRLTVT.

This clonotype was counted a few times. The genes are TRBV5-1 and TRBJ2-7, with a possible D match to TRBD2 (5 bases). V was shortened by 0 bases and J by 2 bases, with 15 bases between the two germline ends. Germline V gene data show CDR1 as SGHRS and CDR2 as YFSETQ. The CDR3 is 16 amino acids. The CDR3 loop is CASSLVAGGNTYEQYF. DNA for the CDR3: TGCGCCAGCAGCTTGGTGGCGGGTGGAAACACCTACGAGCAGTACTTC. Based on the CDR3 plus reference TRBV5-1 and TRBJ2-7, the full variable domain is KAGVTQTPRYLIKTRGQQVTLSCSPISGHRSVSWYQQTPGQGLQFLFEYFSETQRNKGNFPGRFSGRQFSNSRSEMNVSTLELGDSALYLCASSLVAGGNTYEQYFGPGTRLTVT.

V and J are TRBV18 and TRBJ1-1; D is perhaps TRBD1 (6 bases). CDR3 length equals 16 residues. Per the germline V gene, CDR1 is KGHSH and CDR2 is LQKENI. The V and J ends lost 3 bases and 1 base respectively, with 15 bases between them. The DNA for the CDR3 is TGTGCCAGCTCACCGGAGGGGGGTCGGCGGAACACTGAAGCTTTCTTT. Translated: CASSPEGGRRNTEAFF.

This chain connects TRBV7-2 to TRBJ2-1; D call uncertain. The germline V gene has CDR1 SGHTA and CDR2 FQGNSA. The ends were cut back, 5 bases at V and 0 bases at J, with 11 bases in the middle. The CDR3 spans 15 residues. This CDR3 is CASSLQVSSYNEQFF. The CDR3 coding sequence is TGTGCCAGCAGCCTCCAAGTCAGCTCCTACAATGAGCAGTTCTTC.

A note on this clonotype: A read error may explain this, as a much larger clone is one base away. The chain links TRBV20-1 to TRBJ2-7, with 16 nucleotides matching TRBD2. There are 15 residues in the CDR3. From germline, CDR1 is DFQATT and CDR2 SNEGSKA (reference sequence). This chain's CDR3 is CSAAGLAGGPGEQHF. The CDR3 bases are TGCAGTGCTGCGGGACTAGCGGGAGGGCCAGGCGAGCAGCACTTC.

Many counts were recorded for this clonotype. The chain employs TRBV20-1 and TRBJ1-1, with 9 nucleotides matching TRBD1. V lost 0 bases to trimming and J lost 5 bases; unmatched junction nucleotides: 13. Germline V gives CDR1 DFQATT, CDR2 SNEGSKA (reference sequence). The CDR3 runs 17 residues. The CDR3 region is CSARDIVGGTGRTEAFF. DNA for the CDR3: TGCAGTGCTAGAGATATCGTGGGGGGGACAGGGCGTACTGAAGCTTTCTTT.

This sequence joins TRBV7-6 and TRBJ1-3; TRBD1 matches at 7 bases. Trimming removed 6 bases from V and 2 bases from J; junction bases left unmatched: 10. The CDR3 is made up of 16 amino acids. The germline gives CDR1 SGHVS, CDR2 FNYEAQ. The DNA of the CDR3 is TGTGCCAGCAGTTTCCGACAGGGAGGGACTGGAAACACCATATATTTT. Protein: CASSFRQGGTGNTIYF.

This clonotype has ten or more counts. The chain links TRBV20-1 to TRBJ2-5; no clear D. The ends were cut back, 4 bases at V and 3 bases at J, with 3 bases in the middle. From germline, CDR1 is DFQATT and CDR2 SNEGSKA (reference sequence). This CDR3 comprises 10 residues. DNA of the CDR3: TGCAGTGCTAAAAAAGAGACCCAGTACTTC. Translated: CSAKKETQYF.

This clonotype was counted between two and nine times. The rearrangement links TRBV27 to TRBJ2-2, with TRBD1 matching 7 bases. The CDR3 is 14 amino acids. Germline V gene data show CDR1 as MNHEY and CDR2 as SMNVEV (reference sequence). The junction had 7 bases not matched to a gene; V was cut back by 5 bases and J by 7 bases. The CDR3 loop is CASSLDRVGGELFF. The CDR3, as DNA: TGTGCCAGCAGTCTAGACAGGGTAGGCGGGGAGCTGTTTTTT.

This clonotype was seen many times. The V gene is TRBV7-2, the J gene TRBJ1-1; D not resolved. CDR1 is SGHTA and CDR2 is FQGNSA in the germline V gene. V lost 6 bases, J lost 3 bases, and 11 bases lay in between. The CDR3 is 13 amino acids. DNA for the CDR3: TGTGCCAGCAGAAGGCCCGGGGACACTGAAGCTTTCTTT. It encodes CASRRPGDTEAFF.

V is TRBV5-1 and J is TRBJ1-1; D gene ambiguous. Germline V gene sequence: CDR1 SGHRS, CDR2 YFSETQ. The CDR3 runs to 14 residues. The V end lost 4 bases, the J end lost 6 bases, and 16 bases lay between the germline ends. The chain's CDR3 is CASSGTGRDAEAFF. CDR3 DNA: TGCGCCAGCAGCGGAACCGGGAGAGACGCTGAAGCTTTCTTT.

The chain has TRBV20-1 and TRBJ2-7; D not certain. From germline, CDR1 is DFQATT and CDR2 SNEGSKA (reference sequence). Trimming shortened V by 3 bases and J by 6 bases, and 6 bases separated the two germline ends. The CDR3 contains 10 residues. CDR3 region: CSASSGEQYF. In DNA, the CDR3 is TGCAGTGCTAGCTCAGGCGAGCAGTACTTC.

This clonotype occurred many times. V and J are TRBV7-8 and TRBJ2-5; D gene unclear. V was pared by 2 bases and J by 1 base, with 14 bases between. Germline assignment: CDR1 SGHVS and CDR2 FQNEAQ. The CDR3 length is 16 residues. The CDR3 region has the DNA TGTGCCAGCAGCTTACGAGTTAGTGGGTTCCAAGAGACCCAGTACTTC. It specifies CASSLRVSGFQETQYF.

The CDR3 is CATSDPRTGFSGYTF. The CDR3 DNA reads as TGTGCCACCAGTGATCCGCGGACGGGGTTTTCTGGCTACACCTTC. V is TRBV24-1 and J is TRBJ1-2; D ambiguous. CDR1 and CDR2 from the germline V gene are KGHDR and SFDVKD. The CDR3 loop spans 15 amino acids. The germline V and J ends were trimmed by 3 bases and 7 bases, with 17 bases remaining between them.

The chain employs TRBV20-1 and TRBJ1-5; 8 bases fit TRBD1. The germline CDR1 and CDR2 sequences are DFQATT and SNEGSKA (reference sequence). J was trimmed by 2 bases and V by 3 bases; bases with no gene match: 9. The CDR3 has 16 residues. The CDR3 DNA is TGCAGTGCTAGTACGGTCAGGGGGCTTCGCAATCAGCCCCAGCATTTT. Translation gives CSASTVRGLRNQPQHF.

Within the sample, this clonotype is medium-sized. The chain employs TRBV7-9 and TRBJ1-2; D is unclear. V shed 5 bases and J shed 0 bases, with 10 bases lying between them. The CDR3 spans 14 residues. From germline, CDR1 is SEHNR and CDR2 FQNEAQ (reference sequence). The DNA for the CDR3 is TGTGCCAGCAGCACTAGCGGGGCTAACTATGGCTACACCTTC. This gives the protein CASSTSGANYGYTF.

The chain uses TRBV20-1 and TRBJ2-7, with a weak D call TRBD2 (5 bases). Trimming removed 6 bases at V and 3 bases at J, with 18 bases between. Per the germline V gene, CDR1 is DFQATT and CDR2 is SNEGSKA (reference sequence). The CDR3 runs 14 residues. CDR3 sequence: CSAINRDIGYEQYF. The CDR3 DNA reads TGCAGTGCCATAAACCGGGATATAGGCTACGAGCAGTACTTC.

This clonotype was observed at least ten times. The chain has TRBV2 and TRBJ2-4; D uncertain. The CDR3 has 12 residues. The germline CDR1 and CDR2 sequences are SNHLY and FYNNEI. The V end was cut by 5 bases, the J end by 8 bases, with 10 bases between. DNA of the CDR3: TGTGCCAGCAGTCGCAGTGGTCACATTCAGTACTTC. It yields the protein CASSRSGHIQYF.

This clonotype was counted between two and nine times. V is TRBV20-1 and J is TRBJ1-5; D is possibly TRBD1 (6 bases). Between the trimmed V and J ends, which lost 3 bases and 7 bases, there was a span of 16 bases. The CDR3 is 14 residues long. Germline CDR1 reads DFQATT; CDR2 reads SNEGSKA (reference sequence). In nucleotides, the CDR3 is TGCAGTGCTAGGGTCCCAGGGGAGTGGCAGCCCCAGCATTTT. Its protein is CSARVPGEWQPQHF.

V is TRBV9 and J is TRBJ1-1; 7 bases map to TRBD1. Per the germline V gene, CDR1 is SGDLS and CDR2 is YYNGEE. J gave up 3 bases and V 0 bases, and 11 bases lay outside the gene matches. This CDR3 has 17 amino acids. In nucleotides, the CDR3 is TGTGCCAGCAGCGTAGAGGCAGCGCTCAGGGGGGACACTGAAGCTTTCTTT. Its protein is CASSVEAALRGDTEAFF.

This clonotype was counted at least ten times. The chain recombines TRBV5-1 with TRBJ2-1; D is unresolved. Looked up from germline, CDR1 is SGHRS and CDR2 is YFSETQ. V was pared by 0 bases and J by 4 bases, with 11 bases between. This CDR3 region has 15 residues. CDR3 residues: CASSLGSVPYNEQFF. The CDR3 bases are TGCGCCAGCAGCTTGGGGTCGGTACCGTACAATGAGCAGTTCTTC.

V and J are TRBV29-1 and TRBJ2-1, with 8 bases matching TRBD2. The CDR3 runs 16 residues. Trimming at V came to 0 bases and at J to 3 bases, leaving 7 bases not matched to a gene. Germline CDR1 SQVTM, CDR2 ANQGSEA. Written as DNA, the CDR3 is TGCAGCGTTGAAGATGGGCAGCGGGAGTTCTACAATGAGCAGTTCTTC. It encodes CSVEDGQREFYNEQFF.